This TCR beta chain was sequenced for a study of human T cells and chemical hapten exposure. Regarding the study as a whole: Counts of TCRs above 1 in 1000 frequency stayed unchanged with DPC sensitization. Given that the donors had alopecia, their immune response may differ from that seen in healthy people. Relative to controls, expanded TCRs formed significantly more large CDR3 similarity clusters.

The time point is: pre-sensitization, week 0. Treatment in this sample: therapeutic diphenylcyclopropenone sensitization with weekly scalp DPC. V was shortened by 0 bases and J by 2 bases, with 16 bases between the two germline ends. Per germline, CDR1 LGHNA and CDR2 YNFKEQ. This CDR3 region has 17 residues. Regarding this clonotype: Antigen specificity is unknown.

TCRdb analysed the RACE reads with MiXCR anew, one entry per CDR3 protein. The sample gives some 360,000 distinct CDR3 sequences, 4% to 6% of which show up once; roughly 2.6% is in the top ten. The sequencing here drew on whole blood, taken in connection with sensitization to the hapten diphenylcyclopropenone (DPC). This clonotype was obtained from a woman between 50 and 59 years old with alopecia areata. Some clones in this sample may be carry-over from other donors' samples. The chain couples TRBV4-2 to TRBJ2-5; maybe TRBD2 (5 bases). The CDR3 nucleotides are TGTGCCAGCAGCCAAGAAGGATTGGGAGCGGCTCAAGAGACCCAGTACTTC. It codes for CASSQEGLGAAQETQYF.